This T cell receptor beta chain was identified in a study of T cells in Graves' hyperthyroidism and ophthalmopathy (dated by TCRdb to about 2019). With respect to the entire study: Peripheral blood samples were taken at the time of initial diagnosis, prior to any treatment. TCR V-J signatures able to tell the groups apart were searched for in a discovery cohort of 95 or so patients, of whom more than 40 had Graves' ophthalmopathy and roughly 57 had stable Graves' hyperthyroidism. Prospective prediction of ophthalmopathy was tested in an independent validation cohort consisting of some 18 hyperthyroidism patients and some 16 patients who later progressed to ophthalmopathy. The roughly 100 discovery patients were randomly divided into training and test sets at a 7:3 ratio. The study also compared thyroid tissue and blood T-cell repertoires from a handful of Graves' hyperthyroidism patients. Once sampling was done, hyperthyroidism patients were given methimazole at a starting dose of 30 mg daily, whereas ophthalmopathy patients were given high-dose intravenous methylprednisolone. TCR Vbeta CDR3 sequencing of some 140 peripheral blood samples (under 45 ophthalmopathy, about 80 hyperthyroidism and roughly 17 progressor patients) is reported in the paper.

Paper-wide results and their limitations: In validation, the model predicted progression to ophthalmopathy with 55% to 71% sensitivity and approximately 74% specificity, a median of around six months before onset. No statistical method was used to fix the sample size in advance, and group allocation was not hidden from the investigators. A 13 V-J signature model separated ophthalmopathy from stable hyperthyroidism, with 87.88% sensitivity and roughly 81% specificity in cross-validation and 80%/75% in testing. Blood samples also contained most of the expanded thyroid clonotypes (frequency above 0.001), which suggests that blood repertoires may reflect thyroid immune responses.

This clonotype has just a few counts. The specificity of this receptor is unknown. Within one base of it there is no much larger clone, and no base qualities were kept. Graves' hyperthyroidism was defined as stable when no progression to ophthalmopathy occurred over 18 months of follow-up. Hyperthyroidism patients were newly diagnosed, with disease duration under 2 months, and aged 18 to 65 years. Patients with uncontrolled infections, other autoimmune diseases, pregnancy or lactation were excluded. Diagnoses were established on the basis of clinical symptoms, serum thyroxine and TRAb, thyroid ultrasound, and orbital computed tomography. PBMCs were isolated from roughly 10 ml of fresh peripheral blood by Ficoll-Paque density gradient centrifugation. Total RNA was extracted using Trizol reagent, and RNA quality was assessed on an Agilent 2100 Bioanalyzer. Counted from cysteine to phenylalanine, this CDR3 has 14 amino acids. The entry retains the CDR3 DNA only, 42 bases that are in frame from base 1. CDR1 SGHTA and CDR2 FQGNSA are derived from the germline V gene. Trimming takes 1 base from V and 4 bases from J, and the germline ends sit 7 bases apart.

TCR beta CDR3 regions were amplified from RNA transcripts. A first-round RT-PCR of the TCR CDR3 used the HTBI primer set with the Qiagen OneStep RT-PCR kit. The libraries were constructed in a second round of multiplex PCR and then size-selected and purified. The libraries were sequenced on an Illumina HiSeq2000 using paired-end 100 bp reads. Under the source paper's analysis protocol: SOAPnuke was used to process the raw data, with reads discarded if the reads contained adapters or uncalled bases, had a mean Phred below 15, or lacked an exact constant-primer or identifier match. COPE v1.2.5 was used to merge high-quality paired reads, and clonotypes were defined as unique nucleotide sequences. MiTCR v1.1 was used to align clonotypes to the IMGT TRBV, TRBD and TRBJ reference segments. Only V-J combinations with frequency above 0.0001, covering approximately 99% of repertoires, were analysed. A TCS score was defined as the ratio of F50 (clonal expansion) to E x V (chaos), with BLOSUM62-based TCRdist applied between CDR3 peptides within each V-J. Welch's t-statistics and random forest reduced 500 to 650 V-J features to about 12, which were used in a naive Bayes classifier (R e1071). TCRdb passed the public sequencing reads through fastp at Q25 and MiXCR, retaining productive beta sequences. Each CDR3 protein gets just one entry, which takes the most common genes and DNA from the rows behind it. TCRdb, rather than the study authors, made the V and J calls. The sample table lists 300,000 to 350,000 distinct CDR3 sequences, roughly 17% of them with a count of one. The top ten clonotypes cover around 35% of the sample.

The chain links TRBV7-2 with TRBJ2-2; TRBD1 is possibly the D segment (5 matching bases). This TCR derives from a man under 40 with Graves' hyperthyroidism. The sample comprised blood. The sequenced DNA is TGTGCCAGCAGCTTAGGGCAGGGCACCGGGGAGCTGTTTTTT. Its protein product is CASSLGQGTGELFF. With all but the CDR3 taken from the reference TRBV7-2 and TRBJ2-2 genes, the full variable domain is: GAGVSQSPSNKVTEKGKDVELRCDPISGHTALYWYRQSLGQGLEFLIYFQGNSAPDKSGLPSDRFSAERTGGSVSTLTIQRTQQEDSAVYLCASSLGQGTGELFFGEGSRLTVL.